These 26 T cell receptor beta chains were sequenced from one sample in a study of radiotherapy plus CTLA-4 blockade in lung cancer (dated by TCRdb to 2016 to 2019). Receptor amplification or capture employed the immunoSEQ multiplex PCR assay. TCRdb retrieved this table from immuneACCESS and kept in-frame rearrangements only. Not all clones are present; in checked studies, unresolved V genes account for under half, and no reason is known for the remainder. The table for this sample lists about 14,000 clones; about 71% of them were counted only once. 46% of the sample rests with the top ten. Sample: peripheral blood, taken from a patient treated with radiotherapy plus ipilimumab. These receptors all stem from a human donor with non-small cell lung cancer whose response to radiotherapy plus ipilimumab could not be evaluated.

This clone is categorized as medium-sized (0.01 to 0.1%). In DNA, the CDR3 is TGTGCCAGCGCAGGGGGCGAGTACGAGCAGTACTTC. This codes for CASAGGEYEQYF. V usage is TRBV6-5 and J usage is TRBJ2-7; 8 bases agree with TRBD1. The CDR3 has 12 amino acids. V lost 8 bases to trimming and J lost 4 bases; unmatched junction nucleotides: 4. The V gene's germline CDR1 is MNHEY and CDR2 SVGAGI.

The CDR3 coding sequence is TGCGCCAGCAGCCAACAGGGGGCTCGGGCTTTCTTT. As protein: CASSQQGARAFF. The chain links TRBV4-1 to TRBJ1-1; 8 bases fit TRBD1. V lost 2 bases, J lost 11 bases, and 4 bases stayed unmatched. In germline, CDR1 is MGHRA, CDR2 YSYEKL. This CDR3 has 12 residues.

This clone has more than one count but fewer than ten. CDR3 DNA: TGTGCCAGTAGGAGGAGCATTAATTCACCCCTCCACTTT. Protein sequence: CASRRSINSPLHF. This rearrangement joins TRBV19 to TRBJ1-6; no definite D call. Germline V gene data show CDR1 as LNHDA and CDR2 as SQIVND (reference sequence). Trimming shortened V by 6 bases and J by 6 bases, and 9 bases separated the two germline ends. The CDR3 spans 13 residues.

The chain is built from TRBV18 and TRBJ2-1; D unresolved. This CDR3 has 14 amino acids. V lost 4 bases to trimming and J lost 6 bases, with 13 bases between them. From germline, CDR1 is KGHSH and CDR2 LQKENI. CDR3 protein: CASSHPGRINEQFF. DNA of the CDR3: TGTGCCAGCTCACACCCAGGCAGGATCAATGAGCAGTTCTTC.

The J gene is TRBJ2-2, the V gene TRBV5-1, with a weak D call TRBD1 (6 bases). Germline loops: CDR1 SGHRS, CDR2 YFSETQ. The CDR3 length is 16 residues. Trimming pared 4 bases from V and 0 bases from J, leaving 13 bases between. CDR3 protein: CASSPRWTANTGELFF. CDR3 DNA: TGCGCCAGCAGCCCCCGTTGGACAGCGAACACCGGGGAGCTGTTTTTT.

The rearrangement joins TRBV6-1 to TRBJ2-7; 7 bases align to TRBD1. This CDR3 comprises 12 residues. V lost 6 bases to trimming and J lost 9 bases; unmatched junction nucleotides: 8. Germline-derived CDR1 and CDR2 are MNHNS and SASEGT. The CDR3 spells CASSPMTGRQYV. DNA of the CDR3: TGTGCCAGCAGCCCTATGACAGGGAGGCAGTACGTC.

The V gene is TRBV7-3, the J gene TRBJ2-1, with D perhaps TRBD2 (6 bases). Trimming took 5 bases from V and 5 from J, leaving 13 bases between them. This CDR3 is 14 amino acids long. Germline CDR1 reads SGHTA; CDR2 reads FQGTGA. The CDR3 sequence: CASSPTGGDNEQFF. The CDR3 DNA reads TGTGCCAGCAGCCCCACCGGGGGAGACAATGAGCAGTTCTTC.

CDR3 bases: TGTGCCAGCAGCGTAGATGCCAGCGGGGGGTCCACAGATACGCAGTATTTT. Its translation: CASSVDASGGSTDTQYF. This chain connects TRBV9 to TRBJ2-3; 9 positions agree with TRBD2. CDR1 is SGDLS and CDR2 is YYNGEE in the germline V gene. Trimming cost V 0 bases and J 2 bases; bases outside gene matches: 7. The CDR3 runs to 17 residues.

The V gene is TRBV7-2, the J gene TRBJ2-1; D gene ambiguous. The CDR3 sequence is 12 residues long. CDR1 and CDR2 from the germline V gene are SGHTA and FQGNSA. V was cut by 0 bases and J by 6 bases, with 3 bases left in between. The CDR3 here is CASSLARNEQFF. CDR3 bases: TGTGCCAGCAGCTTAGCGCGCAATGAGCAGTTCTTC.

The chain employs TRBV5-1 and TRBJ2-3, with D maybe TRBD1 (5 bases). V was cut by 4 bases and J by 3 bases, with 21 bases left in between. The CDR3 contains 17 residues. Germline assignment: CDR1 SGHRS and CDR2 YFSETQ. The DNA for the CDR3 is TGCGCCAGCAGCATCAACCCCAGGGCTATCGGGACAGATACGCAGTATTTT. This encodes CASSINPRAIGTDTQYF.

The chain is built from TRBV4-2 and TRBJ2-3; D perhaps matches TRBD1 (6 bases). V was trimmed by 0 bases and J by 8 bases, leaving 6 bases between them. CDR3 length: 12 residues. CDR1 is LGHNA, CDR2 YNFKEQ, per germline. The DNA for the CDR3 is TGTGCCAGCAGCCAAGAAGGGGGTACGCAGTATTTT. Its protein is CASSQEGGTQYF.

The chain couples TRBV19 to TRBJ1-2; TRBD1 matches 8 bases. The CDR3 length is 16 residues. J lost 2 bases, V lost 6 bases, and 11 bases had no gene match. CDR1 and CDR2 (germline): LNHDA, SQIVND (reference sequence). DNA of the CDR3: TGTGCCAGTAGACTTGACAGGGGCGGCCTAAACTATGGCTACACCTTC. This sequence encodes CASRLDRGGLNYGYTF.

This chain uses TRBV9 with TRBJ2-2, with D uncertain. The V end lost 4 bases, the J end lost 3 bases, and 13 bases lay between the germline ends. Germline V gene sequence: CDR1 SGDLS, CDR2 YYNGEE. The CDR3 is made up of 15 amino acids. The DNA for the CDR3 is TGTGCCAGCAGCCCAAGTTCGAGCGACACCGGGGAGCTGTTTTTT. Encoded protein: CASSPSSSDTGELFF.

The chain links TRBV5-5 to TRBJ2-2; 9 nucleotides line up with TRBD2. The CDR3 contains 19 residues. Germline-derived CDR1 and CDR2 are SGHKS and YYEKEE (reference sequence). The ends lost 2 bases at V and 1 base at J; junction bases unmatched: 12. The CDR3 loop is CASSFNRGGASLNTGELFF. CDR3 coding DNA: TGTGCCAGCAGCTTCAACCGCGGGGGGGCCTCCCTGAACACCGGGGAGCTGTTTTTT.

V gene TRBV6-1 combines with J gene TRBJ1-2; no clear D. Looked up from germline, CDR1 is MNHNS and CDR2 is SASEGT. This CDR3 has 15 residues. The germline V and J ends were trimmed by 1 base and 0 bases, with 9 bases remaining between them. The DNA for the CDR3 is TGTGCCAGCAGTGAAGACCGGGGAACTAACTATGGCTACACCTTC. Its translation is CASSEDRGTNYGYTF.

The chain recombines TRBV7-8 with TRBJ1-2; 8 positions agree with TRBD1. Trimming cost V 5 bases and J 4 bases; bases outside gene matches: 9. The CDR3 is 15 residues long. Germline lookup yields CDR1 SGHVS and CDR2 FQNEAQ. In DNA, the CDR3 is TGTGCCAGCAGCCCTCGGGACAGGCTGACCTATGGCTACACCTTC. Translated: CASSPRDRLTYGYTF.

The chain links TRBV6-6 to TRBJ1-2; 8 bases align to TRBD1. Germline CDR1 and CDR2: MNHNY and SVGAGI (reference sequence). CDR3 length: 14 residues. The V gene end was trimmed by 7 bases and the J gene end by 2 bases; junction bases not matched to a gene: 6. Here the CDR3 DNA reads TGTGCCAGCAACGGACAGGGTAGGAACTATGGCTACACCTTC. Its protein product is CASNGQGRNYGYTF.

The rearrangement joins TRBV5-4 to TRBJ2-1; D is possibly TRBD1 (6 bases). CDR3 length: 11 amino acids. Germline V gene sequence: CDR1 SGHNT, CDR2 YYREEE (reference sequence). Trimming pared 8 bases from V and 7 bases from J, leaving 10 bases between. The CDR3 DNA reads TGTGCCAGGGGAACAGGGAATGAGCAGTTCTTC. Its protein is CARGTGNEQFF.

This clone was observed a handful of times. A read error is the likely source, as a far larger clone sits one nucleotide away. Other DNA sequences of this sample code for an identical CDR3. V gene TRBV5-1 combines with J gene TRBJ1-3; possibly TRBD1 for D (6 bases). Germline V lookup: CDR1 SGHRS, CDR2 YFSETQ. This CDR3 is built from 15 residues. The ends were cut back, 1 base at V and 0 bases at J, with 8 bases in the middle. The CDR3 coding sequence is TGCGCCAGCAGCTTGAGGGGGGGCTCTGGAAACACCATATATTTT. It translates to CASSLRGGSGNTIYF.

The J gene is TRBJ2-4, the V gene TRBV30; the match to TRBD1 covers 7 bases. This CDR3 is 15 amino acids long. CDR1 is GTSNPN, CDR2 SVGIG, per germline (reference sequence). V dropped 3 bases and J dropped 0; count of bases not matched to a gene: 5. The CDR3 region is CAWSGDRQAKNIQYF. The CDR3 DNA reads TGTGCCTGGAGCGGGGACAGACAAGCCAAAAACATTCAGTACTTC. The complete variable domain, with remaining parts taken from reference TRBV30 and TRBJ2-4, reads SQTIHQWPATLVQPVGSPLSLECTVEGTSNPNLYWYRQAAGRGLQLLFYSVGIGQISSEVPQNLSASRPQDRQFILSSKKLLLSDSGFYLCAWSGDRQAKNIQYFGAGTRLSVL.

DNA for the CDR3: TGTGCCAGCGGGATCGACAGTACAACTAATGAAAAACTGTTTTTT. Encoded protein: CASGIDSTTNEKLFF. The chain uses TRBV6-8 and TRBJ1-4; D may be TRBD1 (5 bases). The CDR3 extends over 15 amino acids. Trimming took 8 bases from V and 0 from J, leaving 13 bases between them. Per germline, CDR1 MNHGY and CDR2 SAAAGT.

This chain uses TRBV9 with TRBJ1-1; 7 bases agree with TRBD1. The J segment lost 2 bases and the V segment lost 4 bases, leaving 5 bases of the junction unmatched. This CDR3 has 14 residues. Germline V lookup: CDR1 SGDLS, CDR2 YYNGEE. For the CDR3, the DNA is TGTGCCAGCAGCATCCGGGACAGTAACACTGAAGCTTTCTTT. Amino acids: CASSIRDSNTEAFF.

The rearrangement joins TRBV9 to TRBJ1-2; the D gene is possibly TRBD1 (5 bases). The CDR3 is 14 residues long. Between the trimmed V and J ends, which lost 0 bases and 4 bases, there was a span of 10 bases. Per germline, CDR1 SGDLS and CDR2 YYNGEE. CDR3 loop: CASSVGEGIYGYTF. CDR3 nucleotides: TGTGCCAGCAGCGTAGGGGAGGGGATCTATGGCTACACCTTC.

This rearrangement joins TRBV27 to TRBJ2-3; D is uncertain. Per germline, CDR1 MNHEY and CDR2 SMNVEV (reference sequence). V was clipped by 4 bases and J by 0 bases, with 11 bases between them. The CDR3 has 15 amino acids. DNA of the CDR3: TGTGCCAGCAGTTCCATCTTTACTAGCACAGATACGCAGTATTTT. Amino acids: CASSSIFTSTDTQYF.

The CDR3, as DNA: TGTGCCAGCAGTGAAGGCGGGGAGGAGGATGGCTACACCTTC. Translating gives CASSEGGEEDGYTF. V usage is TRBV6-1 and J usage is TRBJ1-2; no reliable D call. This CDR3 has 14 amino acids. Trimming removed 1 base from V and 6 bases from J, with 12 bases in between. Per germline, CDR1 MNHNS and CDR2 SASEGT.

The genes are TRBV29-1 and TRBJ1-4; D unclear. This CDR3 has 13 amino acids. Trimming stripped 1 base from V and 4 bases from J, with 7 bases between. CDR1 and CDR2 from the germline V gene are SQVTM and ANQGSEA. The chain's CDR3 is CSVEVRNNEKLFF. The CDR3 DNA reads as TGCAGCGTTGAAGTCAGAAATAATGAAAAACTGTTTTTT.